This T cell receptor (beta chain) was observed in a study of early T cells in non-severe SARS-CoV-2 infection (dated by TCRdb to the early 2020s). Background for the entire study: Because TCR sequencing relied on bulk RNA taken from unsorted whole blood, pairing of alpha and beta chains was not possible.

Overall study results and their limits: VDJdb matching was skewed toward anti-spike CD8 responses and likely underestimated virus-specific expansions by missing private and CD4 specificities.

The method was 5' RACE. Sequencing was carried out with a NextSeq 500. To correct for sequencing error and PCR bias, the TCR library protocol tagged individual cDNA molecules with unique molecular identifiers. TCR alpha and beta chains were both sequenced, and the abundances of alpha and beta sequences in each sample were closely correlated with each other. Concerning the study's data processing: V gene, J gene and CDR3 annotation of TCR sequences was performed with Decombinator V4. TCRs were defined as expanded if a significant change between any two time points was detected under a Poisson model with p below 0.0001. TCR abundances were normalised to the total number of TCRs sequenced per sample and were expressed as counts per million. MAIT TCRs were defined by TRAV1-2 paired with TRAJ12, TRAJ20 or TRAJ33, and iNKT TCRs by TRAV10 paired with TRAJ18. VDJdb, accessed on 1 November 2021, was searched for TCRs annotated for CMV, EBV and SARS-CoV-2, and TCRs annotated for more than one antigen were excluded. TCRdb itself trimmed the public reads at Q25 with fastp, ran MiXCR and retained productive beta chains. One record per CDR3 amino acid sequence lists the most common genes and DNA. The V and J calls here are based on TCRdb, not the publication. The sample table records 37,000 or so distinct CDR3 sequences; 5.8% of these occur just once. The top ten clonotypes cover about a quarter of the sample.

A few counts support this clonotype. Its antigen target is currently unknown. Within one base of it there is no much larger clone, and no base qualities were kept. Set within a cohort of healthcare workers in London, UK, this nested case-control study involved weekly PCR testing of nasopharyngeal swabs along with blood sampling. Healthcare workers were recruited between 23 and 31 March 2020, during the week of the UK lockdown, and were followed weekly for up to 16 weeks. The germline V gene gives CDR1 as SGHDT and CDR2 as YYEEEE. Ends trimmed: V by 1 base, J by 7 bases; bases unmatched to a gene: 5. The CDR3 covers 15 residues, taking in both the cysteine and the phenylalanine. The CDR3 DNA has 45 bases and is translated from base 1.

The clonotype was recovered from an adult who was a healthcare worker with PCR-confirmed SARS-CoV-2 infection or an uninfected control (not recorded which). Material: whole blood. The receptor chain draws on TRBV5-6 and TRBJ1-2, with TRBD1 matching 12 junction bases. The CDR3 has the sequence CASSLMGQGALGYTF. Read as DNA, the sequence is TGTGCCAGCAGCTTGATGGGACAGGGGGCTCTTGGCTACACCTTC.